One sample yielded the 21 T cell receptor beta chains listed below, sequenced in a study of cytomegalovirus exposure and HLA in healthy donors. The study ran its PCR with 60 Vbeta and 13 Jbeta primers. Data came from immunoSEQ multiplex PCR; TCRdb stores just in-frame clones and leaves some out. The sample lists 140,000 to 150,000 clones; about three fifths were seen once. Sequenced sample: PBMCs. The receptors here all came from a male donor in good health and CMV-seronegative.

The chain is built from TRBV7-9 and TRBJ1-4; 10 bases line up with TRBD1. CDR3 length: 14 residues. With 5 bases clipped from V and 5 bases from J, the junction kept 2 bases outside the gene matches. CDR1 and CDR2 from the germline V gene are SEHNR and FQNEAQ (reference sequence). CDR3 region: CASSQDRGNEKLFF. In nucleotides, the CDR3 is TGTGCCAGCAGCCAGGACAGGGGGAATGAAAAACTGTTTTTT.

In its sample, this clone was seen a few times. The chain is built from TRBV7-9 and TRBJ1-4, with D possibly TRBD1 on 6 matching bases. Germline lookup yields CDR1 SEHNR and CDR2 FQNEAQ (reference sequence). CDR3 length equals 16 residues. Deletions cut 5 bases from V and 4 bases from J, with 17 bases between. CDR3: CASSQRDTYRNEKLFF. In nucleotides, the CDR3 is TGTGCCAGCAGCCAAAGGGACACCTATCGTAATGAAAAACTGTTTTTT.

The V call is TRBV19, the J call TRBJ1-4; 7 bases map to TRBD1. From germline, CDR1 is LNHDA and CDR2 SQIVND (reference sequence). This CDR3 spans 15 amino acids. V trimming: 5 bases; J trimming: 7 bases; junction bases outside the gene matches: 10. The CDR3 here is CASSARQGPFEKLFF. For the CDR3, the DNA is TGTGCCAGTAGTGCAAGACAGGGCCCGTTTGAAAAACTGTTTTTT. Together with reference TRBV19 and TRBJ1-4, the CDR3 gives the full variable domain: DGGITQSPKYLFRKEGQNVTLSCEQNLNHDAMYWYRQDPGQGLRLIYYSQIVNDFQKGDIAEGYSVSREKKESFPLTVTSAQKNPTAFYLCASSARQGPFEKLFFGSGTQLSVL.

This clone showed up just once. The rearrangement uses TRBV19 and TRBJ1-1, with D unresolved. Trimming cost V 3 bases and J 4 bases, with 9 bases left between them. The CDR3 is 13 residues long. Germline V CDR1 and CDR2: LNHDA, SQIVND (reference sequence). In nucleotides, the CDR3 is TGTGCCAGTAGTATTCACAGTCGCACTGAAGCTTTCTTT. Encoded protein: CASSIHSRTEAFF.

This clone turned up a few times. This sequence joins TRBV7-6 and TRBJ2-7; TRBD1 aligns across 11 bases. The CDR3 covers 15 residues. Germline CDR1 SGHVS, CDR2 FNYEAQ. J was trimmed by 6 bases and V by 4 bases; bases with no gene match: 8. The CDR3 sequence is CASSSGQGARGEQYF. CDR3 nucleotide sequence: TGTGCCAGCAGCTCAGGACAGGGGGCGCGGGGCGAGCAGTACTTC.

Remarks on this clone: The same CDR3 arises from other DNA sequences in this sample as well. This chain links TRBV6-5 with TRBJ2-7; TRBD2 agrees at 7 bases. The germline gives CDR1 MNHEY, CDR2 SVGAGI. The J segment lost 4 bases and the V segment lost 3 bases, leaving 6 bases of the junction unmatched. The CDR3 length is 14 residues. CDR3 loop: CASSYSQGGYEQYF. The CDR3 DNA sequence: TGTGCCAGCAGTTATTCCCAGGGAGGGTACGAGCAGTACTTC.

The table lists this clone with a few counts. V usage is TRBV9 and J usage is TRBJ1-1; TRBD1 is a possible D gene (5 bases). Germline values: CDR1 SGDLS, CDR2 YYNGEE. The V gene lost 0 bases and the J gene lost 4 bases, with 13 bases spanning the gap. CDR3 length: 15 residues. The CDR3 nucleotides read TGTGCCAGCAGCGTAGGTGGGCAGGGTGGCACTGAAGCTTTCTTT. Its protein is CASSVGGQGGTEAFF.

V usage is TRBV7-9 and J usage is TRBJ2-7, with TRBD1 as a possible D gene (5 bases). V shed 5 bases and J shed 3 bases, with 11 bases lying between them. In germline, CDR1 is SEHNR, CDR2 FQNEAQ (reference sequence). This CDR3 is built from 13 residues. CDR3 loop: CASSLDSNYEQYF. Here the CDR3 DNA reads TGTGCCAGCAGCCTCGACAGTAACTACGAGCAGTACTTC.

CDR3 loop: CASSLDRGRLEGYTF. The DNA of the CDR3 is TGTGCCAGCAGCCTGGACAGGGGGCGACTCGAGGGCTACACCTTC. This chain joins TRBV5-8 and TRBJ1-2, with 11 bases aligning to TRBD1. CDR3 length: 15 residues. After removal of 4 bases from V and 8 bases from J, the junction contained 10 bases not matched to a gene. CDR1 is SGHTS, CDR2 YDEGEE, per germline.

This clone appeared a single time. V and J are TRBV28 and TRBJ1-1; the match to TRBD1 covers 8 bases. The CDR3 is 15 amino acids. The V gene's germline CDR1 is MDHEN and CDR2 SYDVKM. Trimming cost V 5 bases and J 6 bases; bases outside gene matches: 11. CDR3 nucleotide sequence: TGTGCCAGCAGTCCATTGACAGGGGCTTACCCTGAAGCTTTCTTT. It encodes CASSPLTGAYPEAFF.

This clone came up a few times. V and J are TRBV4-2 and TRBJ2-1, with TRBD2 matching 9 bases. The ends lost 4 bases at V and 5 bases at J; junction bases unmatched: 6. The germline gives CDR1 LGHNA, CDR2 YNFKEQ. This CDR3 has 15 residues. CDR3 sequence (DNA): TGTGCCAGCAGCCCCGCGGCGGGGGGGAACAATGAGCAGTTCTTC. Translating it yields CASSPAAGGNNEQFF.

The chain employs TRBV13 and TRBJ2-6; D perhaps matches TRBD1 (5 bases). Germline lookup yields CDR1 PRHDT and CDR2 FYEKMQ (reference sequence). V was cut by 5 bases and J by 2 bases, with 13 bases left in between. The CDR3 extends over 16 amino acids. In nucleotides, the CDR3 is TGTGCCAGCAGCGACCTAAGGGGAACTGGGGCCAACGTCCTGACTTTC. Translated, it gives CASSDLRGTGANVLTF.

On this clone itself: One end of the junction fails to match germline, which may point to a read error. The chain has TRBV5-1 and TRBJ1-2; D is unresolved. The CDR3 runs to 14 residues. CDR1 is SGHRS and CDR2 is YFSETQ in the germline V gene. Written as DNA, the CDR3 is TGCGCCAGCAGCTTGGCCTTGGACTTGGGTGGCTACCCCTTC. This encodes CASSLALDLGGYPF.

The chain combines TRBV5-1 with TRBJ1-4, with TRBD1 identical over 8 bases. There are 14 residues in the CDR3. CDR1 is SGHRS and CDR2 is YFSETQ in the germline V gene. V trimming: 5 bases; J trimming: 7 bases; junction bases outside the gene matches: 7. The CDR3 DNA is TGCGCCAGCAGACTACAGGGGGAGGTTGAAAAACTGTTTTTT. Amino acids: CASRLQGEVEKLFF. Looking up the rest from reference TRBV5-1 and TRBJ1-4 gives the full variable domain: KAGVTQTPRYLIKTRGQQVTLSCSPISGHRSVSWYQQTPGQGLQFLFEYFSETQRNKGNFPGRFSGRQFSNSRSEMNVSTLELGDSALYLCASRLQGEVEKLFFGSGTQLSVL.

The chain links TRBV27 to TRBJ2-1; the D gene is possibly TRBD2 (6 bases). From germline, CDR1 is MNHEY and CDR2 SMNVEV (reference sequence). V shed 4 bases and J shed 1 base, with 17 bases lying between them. CDR3 length: 17 residues. The CDR3 here is CASSWTWGGTSYNEQFF. The DNA of the CDR3 is TGTGCCAGCAGTTGGACCTGGGGAGGCACTTCCTACAATGAGCAGTTCTTC.

The chain is built from TRBV7-2 and TRBJ2-3; 10 nucleotides line up with TRBD2. V trimming: 0 bases; J trimming: 4 bases; junction bases outside the gene matches: 7. Germline CDR1 is SGHTA and CDR2 is FQGNSA. This CDR3 is built from 17 residues. As DNA, the CDR3 is TGTGCCAGCAGCTTAGCAGGCTTAGCGGGGGGAGCAGATACGCAGTATTTT. As protein: CASSLAGLAGGADTQYF.

The rearrangement uses TRBV10-3 and TRBJ1-1; 7 nucleotides line up with TRBD1. Germline V gives CDR1 ENHRY, CDR2 SYGVKD. V trimming: 0 bases; J trimming: 2 bases; junction bases outside the gene matches: 6. This CDR3 has 16 amino acids. The CDR3, as DNA: TGTGCCATCAGTGAGTCGGGTAAGGGGGCTAACACTGAAGCTTTCTTT. Residues: CAISESGKGANTEAFF.

The V and J genes are TRBV27 and TRBJ1-1; TRBD1 aligns across 7 bases. This CDR3 has 12 residues. From germline, CDR1 is MNHEY and CDR2 SMNVEV (reference sequence). V shed 6 bases and J 6 bases; nucleotides not matched to a gene: 4. The CDR3, as DNA: TGTGCCAGCAGATCCCAGGGGGCTGAAGCTTTCTTT. Its protein product is CASRSQGAEAFF.

The V call is TRBV7-2, the J call TRBJ1-1; D is possibly TRBD1 (5 bases). Germline V CDR1 and CDR2: SGHTA, FQGNSA. This CDR3 comprises 14 residues. V was clipped by 3 bases and J by 5 bases, with 13 bases between them. The CDR3 loop reads CASSFGGLRTEAFF. DNA for the CDR3: TGTGCCAGCAGCTTTGGGGGACTAAGGACTGAAGCTTTCTTT.

This sequence joins TRBV7-9 and TRBJ1-6; tentative D call: TRBD1 (5 bases). The germline V gene has CDR1 SEHNR and CDR2 FQNEAQ (reference sequence). Trimming took 1 base from V and 7 from J, leaving 11 bases between them. The CDR3 consists of 15 residues. DNA of the CDR3: TGTGCCAGCAGCTTAGGCAGGGCAGGCAATTCACCCCTCCACTTT. This gives the protein CASSLGRAGNSPLHF.

V is TRBV14 and J is TRBJ2-7, with 7 bases lining up with TRBD1. Germline values: CDR1 SGHDN, CDR2 FVKESK. The length of the CDR3 is 14 residues. V was pared by 3 bases and J by 4 bases, with 6 bases of the junction left unmatched. Here the CDR3 DNA reads TGTGCCAGCAGCCATGGGCAGGGGGTATACGAGCAGTACTTC. It yields the protein CASSHGQGVYEQYF.